This T cell receptor beta chain was documented in a study of T cell responses to AZD1222 COVID-19 vaccine. Germline V gene lookup returns CDR1 MNHEY and CDR2 SMNVEV (reference sequence). The CDR3 has 11 amino acids. V lost 5 bases and J 13 bases, leaving 13 bases between the germline ends. This clone came up a few times. Data came from immunoSEQ multiplex PCR; TCRdb stores just in-frame clones and leaves some out. This table holds some 120,000 clones, roughly 85% found once. The sequencing here drew on peripheral blood, taken on day 0 of AZD1222 vaccination. This TCR came from an adult in good health. This chain uses TRBV27 with TRBJ2-3; D gene uncertain. CDR3 protein: CASSLGFGEYF. CDR3 sequence (DNA): TGTGCCAGCAGTCTTGGTTTTGGGGAGTATTTT.